Listed below are T cell receptor beta chains from one sample, sequenced in a study of cytomegalovirus exposure and HLA in healthy donors. The table came from immunoSEQ multiplex PCR; TCRdb's copy has only in-frame clones and leaves some out. The profile covers more than 95,000 clones, with about three quarters appearing a single time and about 5.7% taken by the ten largest. Specimen: PBMCs. These receptors were taken from a young woman in good health and CMV-seropositive. CDR3s include the opening cysteine and the closing phenylalanine or tryptophan. The order of the fields is V gene, D gene, J gene, clone size, CDR3 protein, CDR3 DNA. A D gene is named only where the DNA matches it firmly. Clone size is not always given. Where it is, it says once, few, many or a class for expanded clones.

TRBV6-5,TRBD1,TRBJ1-2,few,CASSPGDRGLYGYTF,TGTGCCAGCAGCCCCGGGGACAGGGGACTCTATGGCTACACCTTC
TRBV28,TRBD2,TRBJ2-6,.,CASSLWGLGTSGLPVLTF,TGTGCCAGCAGTCTTTGGGGGCTTGGGACTAGCGGCCTTCCGGTCCTGACTTTC
TRBV25-1,TRBD1,TRBJ1-2,once,CASRPGQGAGYTF,TGTGCCAGCAGGCCGGGACAGGGAGCCGGCTACACCTTC
TRBV7-3,.,TRBJ2-5,.,CASSPTGLARETQYF,TGTGCCAGCAGTCCTACGGGACTGGCGAGGGAGACCCAGTACTTC
TRBV29-1,TRBD2,TRBJ2-3,.,CSVALQLAGGPVSDTQYF,TGCAGCGTTGCCCTACAACTAGCGGGAGGGCCGGTTTCAGATACGCAGTATTTT
TRBV19,.,TRBJ2-1,once,CASSIQGSYNEQFF,TGTGCCAGTAGTATCCAGGGCAGCTACAATGAGCAGTTCTTC
TRBV4-2,.,TRBJ2-7,.,CASSQDARGRSYEQYF,TGTGCCAGCAGCCAAGATGCGAGGGGGAGAAGCTACGAGCAGTACTTC
TRBV27,TRBD1,TRBJ2-7,.,CASSLSWQGAEEQYF,TGTGCCAGCAGTTTATCATGGCAGGGGGCGGAGGAGCAGTACTTC
TRBV4-1,.,TRBJ2-5,.,CASSLGNQETQYF,TGCGCCAGCAGCCTCGGTAACCAAGAGACCCAGTACTTC
TRBV7-8,.,TRBJ2-1,once,CASSFGTLGPYNEQFF,TGTGCCAGCAGCTTCGGTACCCTTGGGCCCTACAATGAGCAGTTCTTC
TRBV6-1,.,TRBJ1-4,.,CASSEKTATNEKLFF,TGTGCCAGCAGTGAAAAAACAGCAACTAATGAAAAACTGTTTTTT